These 18 T cell receptor beta chains share one sample of origin, sequenced in a study of T cells in Graves' hyperthyroidism and ophthalmopathy. What was amplified from RNA transcripts were TCR beta CDR3 regions. Researchers ran a first-round RT-PCR on the TCR CDR3 using the HTBI primer set. TCRdb recomputed calls from the multiplex PCR reads with MiXCR, one row per CDR3 protein. The data show about 600,000 distinct CDR3 sequences, 14% seen once. The sequencing input was blood. These receptors originate from a woman aged 18 to 35 with Graves' ophthalmopathy.

Ten or more counts support this clonotype. The chain employs TRBV9 and TRBJ2-5; D not certain. Germline-derived CDR1 and CDR2 are SGDLS and YYNGEE. The germline V and J ends were trimmed by 3 bases and 5 bases, with 17 bases remaining between them. The CDR3 has 15 residues. The CDR3 bases are TGTGCCAGCAGCGGAGGTGGACGGGCCGAGGAGACCCAGTACTTC. This translates into CASSGGGRAEETQYF. Full variable domain (rest looked up from reference TRBV9 and TRBJ2-5): DSGVTQTPKHLITATGQRVTLRCSPRSGDLSVYWYQQSLDQGLQFLIQYYNGEERAKGNILERFSAQQFPDLHSELNLSSLELGDSALYFCASSGGGRAEETQYFGPGTRLLVL.

This sequence joins TRBV25-1 and TRBJ2-3; TRBD2 matches at 12 bases. Germline V lookup: CDR1 MGHDK, CDR2 SYGVNS. This CDR3 region has 20 residues. The V segment lost 3 bases and the J segment 0 bases; nucleotides outside the gene matches: 13. The CDR3 loop is CASSDRTSGNRRTSTDTQYF. CDR3 DNA sequence: TGTGCCAGCAGTGATCGGACTAGCGGGAATCGGCGAACTAGCACAGATACGCAGTATTTT.

CDR3 sequence reads: CASSIGGVGTQYF. The CDR3 nucleotides are TGTGCCAGTAGTATTGGGGGGGTAGGTACGCAGTATTTT. The V and J genes are TRBV19 and TRBJ2-3, with 7 bases aligning to TRBD2. CDR3 length equals 13 residues. Trimming at V came to 3 bases and at J to 8 bases, leaving 5 bases not matched to a gene. Per germline, CDR1 LNHDA and CDR2 SQIVND (reference sequence).

Points on this clonotype: The germline gene is not matched at one end of the junction; a read error may be the cause. The chain combines TRBV7-7 with TRBJ2-3; TRBD1 matches 8 bases. Germline CDR1 SSHAT, CDR2 FNYEAQ (reference sequence). There are 16 residues in the CDR3. The DNA for the CDR3 is TGTGCTAGCAGCTTATCTGGGACAGGCCTGGGAGATACGCAGTATTTT. Encoded protein: CASSLSGTGLGDTQYF. Variable domain in full (rest from reference TRBV7-7 and TRBJ2-3): GAGVSQSPRYKVTKRGQDVTLRCDPISSHATLYWYQQALGQGPEFLTYFNYEAQPDKSGLPSDRFSAERPEGSISTLTIQRTEQRDSAMYRCASSLSGTGLGDTQYFGPGTRLTVL.

This clonotype came up many times. This chain connects TRBV12-3 or TRBV12-4 to TRBJ2-1; TRBD2 matches at 7 bases. The J segment lost 6 bases and the V segment lost 6 bases, leaving 11 bases of the junction unmatched. The CDR3 consists of 15 residues. The chain's CDR3 is CASSLGLGGSNEQFF. CDR3 in DNA: TGTGCCAGCAGCCTGGGACTGGGAGGGAGCAATGAGCAGTTCTTC.

This clonotype was counted at least ten times. The rearrangement joins TRBV2 to TRBJ1-4; D is ambiguous. This CDR3 comprises 14 residues. Deletions cut 6 bases from V and 7 bases from J, with 15 bases between. Germline V gene data show CDR1 as SNHLY and CDR2 as FYNNEI. The CDR3 reads CASSDGLFSEKLFF. CDR3 sequence (DNA): TGTGCCAGCAGCGACGGACTGTTTAGTGAAAAACTGTTTTTT. The full variable domain, completed using reference TRBV2 and TRBJ1-4, is EPEVTQTPSHQVTQMGQEVILRCVPISNHLYFYWYRQILGQKVEFLVSFYNNEISEKSEIFDDQFSVERPDGSNFTLKIRSTKLEDSAMYFCASSDGLFSEKLFFGSGTQLSVL.

This clonotype came up many times. The chain recombines TRBV28 with TRBJ2-1, with a possible D match to TRBD2 (6 bases). The CDR3 extends over 13 amino acids. Germline V lookup: CDR1 MDHEN, CDR2 SYDVKM. The V gene lost 7 bases and the J gene lost 6 bases, with 13 bases spanning the gap. CDR3 DNA sequence: TGTGCCAGCACGGGGTCCGGGGGCAATGAGCAGTTCTTC. Protein sequence: CASTGSGGNEQFF.

This chain uses TRBV9 with TRBJ2-5, with D perhaps matching TRBD2 (6 bases). V was cut by 4 bases and J by 4 bases, with 23 bases left in between. The germline V gene encodes CDR1 SGDLS and CDR2 YYNGEE. This CDR3 spans 17 amino acids. The CDR3 loop is CASSFNRDSPRGETQYF. CDR3 coding DNA: TGTGCCAGCAGCTTCAACCGGGACTCCCCGAGGGGAGAGACCCAGTACTTC.

V is TRBV7-9 and J is TRBJ1-2; D gene uncertain. V was pared by 4 bases and J by 3 bases, with 18 bases between. The CDR3 has 16 amino acids. CDR1 is SEHNR, CDR2 FQNEAQ, per germline (reference sequence). This chain's CDR3 is CASSSLVPAGDYGYTF. CDR3 coding DNA: TGTGCCAGCAGCTCCCTGGTTCCGGCAGGCGACTATGGCTACACCTTC.

This clonotype was detected a few times. The chain has TRBV29-1 and TRBJ1-2, with D unclear. The V and J ends lost 4 bases and 4 bases respectively, with 10 bases between them. In germline, CDR1 is SQVTM, CDR2 ANQGSEA. This CDR3 has 12 amino acids. CDR3 DNA: TGCAGCGTTGGGAGCAGGTTCTATGGCTACACCTTC. This codes for CSVGSRFYGYTF.

This clonotype has at least ten counts. The CDR3 region is CASSPGWVAETQYF. DNA for the CDR3: TGTGCCAGCAGCCCAGGGTGGGTTGCCGAGACCCAGTACTTC. V is TRBV12-3 or TRBV12-4 and J is TRBJ2-5; D may be TRBD1 (5 bases). This CDR3 is built from 14 residues. Trimming removed 6 bases at V and 5 bases at J, with 16 bases between.

This clonotype was seen a handful of times. The chain combines TRBV5-1 with TRBJ1-2; 9 bases are shared with TRBD1. The CDR3 covers 14 residues. The ends lost 1 base at V and 4 bases at J; junction bases unmatched: 2. In germline, CDR1 is SGHRS, CDR2 YFSETQ. The CDR3 reads CASSLTGGTYGYTF. In DNA, the CDR3 is TGCGCCAGCAGCTTGACAGGGGGCACCTATGGCTACACCTTC.

This clonotype was seen repeatedly, ten times or more. The chain carries TRBV2 and TRBJ1-1; 8 bases map to TRBD1. The V gene end was trimmed by 4 bases and the J gene end by 5 bases; junction bases not matched to a gene: 15. The V gene's germline CDR1 is SNHLY and CDR2 FYNNEI. The CDR3 covers 17 residues. The DNA for the CDR3 is TGTGCCAGCAGTGTTAGGGCCAGGGGGCGCGGGTTGACTGAAGCTTTCTTT. Protein: CASSVRARGRGLTEAFF. The variable domain in full, completed from reference TRBV2 and TRBJ1-1, reads EPEVTQTPSHQVTQMGQEVILRCVPISNHLYFYWYRQILGQKVEFLVSFYNNEISEKSEIFDDQFSVERPDGSNFTLKIRSTKLEDSAMYFCASSVRARGRGLTEAFFGQGTRLTVV.

This clonotype has at least ten counts. The chain links TRBV28 to TRBJ1-2, with 12 bases identical to TRBD1. Germline CDR1 reads MDHEN; CDR2 reads SYDVKM. J lost 4 bases, V lost 6 bases, and 6 bases had no gene match. This CDR3 has 15 residues. The CDR3 DNA reads TGTGCCAGCAGCCCGGGACAGGGGGCGTTCTATGGCTACACCTTC. It yields the protein CASSPGQGAFYGYTF.

This clonotype was counted a few times. This sequence joins TRBV7-9 and TRBJ2-1; D possibly matches TRBD1 or TRBD2 (5 bases each). The CDR3 covers 14 residues. V gave up 6 bases and J gave up 1 base, with 10 bases separating them. Germline lookup yields CDR1 SEHNR and CDR2 FQNEAQ (reference sequence). CDR3 loop: CASRGVGSYNEQFF. DNA for the CDR3: TGTGCCAGCAGGGGGGTCGGGTCCTACAATGAGCAGTTCTTC.

The chain recombines TRBV5-1 with TRBJ2-5; TRBD1 agrees at 8 bases. Unmatched junction bases numbered 7, after V lost 4 bases and J lost 2 bases. Germline V gene data show CDR1 as SGHRS and CDR2 as YFSETQ. The CDR3 totals 15 residues. The CDR3 DNA reads TGCGCCAGCAGCACCGGACAGGGTGATCAAGAGACCCAGTACTTC. Its protein product is CASSTGQGDQETQYF.

This clonotype appeared many times. This chain links TRBV5-5 with TRBJ2-2; D not certain. This CDR3 is built from 13 residues. V lost 5 bases and J 2 bases, leaving 7 bases between the germline ends. Germline CDR1 SGHKS, CDR2 YYEKEE (reference sequence). The CDR3 is CASRYLNTGELFF. The DNA of the CDR3 is TGTGCCAGCAGATACCTAAACACCGGGGAGCTGTTTTTT. The entire variable domain, with the rest obtained from reference TRBV5-5 and TRBJ2-2, is as follows: DAGVTQSPTHLIKTRGQQVTLRCSPISGHKSVSWYQQVLGQGPQFIFQYYEKEERGRGNFPDRFSARQFPNYSSELNVNALLLGDSALYLCASRYLNTGELFFGEGSRLTVL.

In this sample, this clonotype turned up many times. The chain recombines TRBV14 with TRBJ1-2, with TRBD1 identical over 9 bases. V was clipped by 0 bases and J by 2 bases; unmatched bases: 10. Germline V gene data show CDR1 as SGHDN and CDR2 as FVKESK. There are 18 residues in the CDR3. Here the CDR3 DNA reads TGTGCCAGCAGCCAAGATCAAAAACACAGGGGGCGGAACTATGGCTACACCTTC. This translates into CASSQDQKHRGRNYGYTF. Variable domain in full (rest from reference TRBV14 and TRBJ1-2): EAGVTQFPSHSVIEKGQTVTLRCDPISGHDNLYWYRRVMGKEIKFLLHFVKESKQDESGMPNNRFLAERTGGTYSTLKVQPAELEDSGVYFCASSQDQKHRGRNYGYTFGSGTRLTVV.